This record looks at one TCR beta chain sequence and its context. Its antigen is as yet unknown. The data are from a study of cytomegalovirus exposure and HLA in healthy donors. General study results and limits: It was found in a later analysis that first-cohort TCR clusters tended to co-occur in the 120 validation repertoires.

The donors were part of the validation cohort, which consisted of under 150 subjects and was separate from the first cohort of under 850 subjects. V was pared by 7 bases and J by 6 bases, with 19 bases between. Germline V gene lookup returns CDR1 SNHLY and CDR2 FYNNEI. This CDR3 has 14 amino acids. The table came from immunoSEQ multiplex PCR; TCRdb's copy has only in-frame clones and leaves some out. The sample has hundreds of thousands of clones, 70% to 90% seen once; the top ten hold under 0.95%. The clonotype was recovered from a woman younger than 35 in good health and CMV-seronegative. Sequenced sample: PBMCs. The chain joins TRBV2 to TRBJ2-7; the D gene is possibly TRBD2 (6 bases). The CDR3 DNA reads TGTGCCAGCATTCGTTTGGGCGGGGTTGCCGAGCAGTACTTC. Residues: CASIRLGGVAEQYF. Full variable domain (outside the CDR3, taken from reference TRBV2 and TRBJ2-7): EPEVTQTPSHQVTQMGQEVILRCVPISNHLYFYWYRQILGQKVEFLVSFYNNEISEKSEIFDDQFSVERPDGSNFTLKIRSTKLEDSAMYFCASIRLGGVAEQYFGPGTRLTVT.